This is a list of T cell receptor beta chains from one sample in a study of CD8 T cells in Susac syndrome. TCRdb re-analysed the immunoSEQ multiplex PCR reads in MiXCR, keeping a single row per CDR3 protein. The sample yields over 100,000 distinct CDR3 sequences, less than 97% seen once. Sequenced material: CD4+ T cells from PBMCs. These receptors originate from a human donor in good health. Both conserved end residues are part of each CDR3. The order of the fields is J gene, V gene, clone size, D gene, CDR3 DNA, CDR3 protein. The D gene is left open where the match is weak. The size entry is marked missing in some rows and otherwise reads once, few, many or a size class.

J: TRBJ1-6; V: TRBV9; size: .; D: .; DNA: TGTGCCAGCAGCCGGGCGTGGGGGCAAAGGGATTCACCCCTCCACTTT; CDR3: CASSRAWGQRDSPLHF
J: TRBJ2-7; V: TRBV25-1; size: .; D: .; DNA: TGTGCCAGCACTGGGCCTTTGGCCTACGAGCAGTACTTC; CDR3: CASTGPLAYEQYF
J: TRBJ2-7; V: TRBV5-6; size: .; D: .; DNA: TGTGCCAGCAGCGGCGGACCGGGGACCTACGAGCAGTACTTC; CDR3: CASSGGPGTYEQYF
J: TRBJ2-3; V: TRBV7-9; size: .; D: .; DNA: TGTGCCAGCAGCCATTTGGAGTTAGATACGCAGTATTTT; CDR3: CASSHLELDTQYF
J: TRBJ2-1; V: TRBV23-1; size: .; D: .; DNA: TGCGCCAGCAGTCAATTAGGCTTAGAGACAAGCAATGAGCAGTTCTTC; CDR3: CASSQLGLETSNEQFF
J: TRBJ2-5; V: TRBV9; size: .; D: .; DNA: TGTGCCAGCAGCGCCGGGACTGTCCAAGAGACCCAGTACTTC; CDR3: CASSAGTVQETQYF
J: TRBJ2-7; V: TRBV3-1; size: .; D: .; DNA: TGTGCCAGCAGCCAGAGGGGGGGCCGAGGAGCGTCCGAGCAGTACTTC; CDR3: CASSQRGGRGASEQYF
J: TRBJ2-3; V: TRBV7-2; size: once; D: TRBD1; DNA: TGTGCCAGCGGCCGGGACAGAACAGATACGCAGTATTTT; CDR3: CASGRDRTDTQYF
J: TRBJ1-2; V: TRBV20-1; size: .; D: .; DNA: TGCAGTGCTATTCCCGACGAGGGCTATGGCTACACCTTC; CDR3: CSAIPDEGYGYTF
J: TRBJ2-7; V: TRBV19; size: .; D: .; DNA: TGTGCCAGTAGTATTGGGGGCCTGGATGGGGAGCAGTACTTC; CDR3: CASSIGGLDGEQYF
J: TRBJ1-4; V: TRBV20-1; size: once; D: .; DNA: TGCAGTGCTAGAGTTGGAGTCCGGGCCTGGGACGAAAAACTGTTTTTT; CDR3: CSARVGVRAWDEKLFF
J: TRBJ1-5; V: TRBV4-1; size: .; D: TRBD1; DNA: TGCGCCAGCAGCCACCTGGACAGGGACGATCAGCCCCAGCATTTT; CDR3: CASSHLDRDDQPQHF
J: TRBJ2-7; V: TRBV7-3; size: .; D: .; DNA: TGTGCCAGCAGCTTAACCCATAAGTACGGGGGATCGTACTACGAGCAGTACTTC; CDR3: CASSLTHKYGGSYYEQYF
J: TRBJ2-1; V: TRBV7-2; size: .; D: TRBD2; DNA: TGTGCCAGCAGCCACGGGTCTAGCGGACTTAATGAGCAGTTCTTC; CDR3: CASSHGSSGLNEQFF
J: TRBJ2-2; V: TRBV7-3; size: .; D: TRBD2; DNA: TGTGCCAGCAGCCCGGGACTAGCGGGGGCCGGGGAGCTGTTTTTT; CDR3: CASSPGLAGAGELFF
J: TRBJ1-2; V: TRBV20-1; size: .; D: TRBD1; DNA: TGCAGTGCTAGATCTGGACAGGGTGGCGGCTACACCTTC; CDR3: CSARSGQGGGYTF
J: TRBJ2-2; V: TRBV18; size: .; D: TRBD1; DNA: TGTGCCAGCTCACGAGGACAGGCTGACGGGGAGCTGTTTTTT; CDR3: CASSRGQADGELFF
J: TRBJ2-7; V: TRBV7-2; size: .; D: .; DNA: TGTGCCAGCAGCTTCACCTCGGTGGCTTACGAGCAGTACTTC; CDR3: CASSFTSVAYEQYF
J: TRBJ2-7; V: TRBV20-1; size: .; D: TRBD1; DNA: TGCAGTGCTAGAGAGGGACAGGCGGAGCAGTACTTC; CDR3: CSAREGQAEQYF
J: TRBJ2-7; V: TRBV9; size: .; D: .; DNA: TGTGCCAGCAGCGTAGCTCTGGGGAGCTCCTACGAGCAGTACTTC; CDR3: CASSVALGSSYEQYF
J: TRBJ2-5; V: TRBV24-1; size: .; D: .; DNA: TGTGCCACCAGTGATAATGGACGGAGAGAGACCCAGTACTTC; CDR3: CATSDNGRRETQYF
J: TRBJ1-2; V: TRBV19; size: .; D: .; DNA: TGTGCCAGTAGTATAGAGTCCGGGCGGTATGGCTACACCTTC; CDR3: CASSIESGRYGYTF
J: TRBJ2-7; V: TRBV12-3/TRBV12-4; size: .; D: .; DNA: TGTGCCAGCAGTGCGAGACAATTGCAGTACTTC; CDR3: CASSARQLQYF
J: TRBJ2-3; V: TRBV4-1; size: .; D: .; DNA: TGCGCCAGCAGCCGCATCGGGGATACGCAGTATTTT; CDR3: CASSRIGDTQYF
J: TRBJ1-5; V: TRBV30; size: .; D: .; DNA: TGTGCCTGGAGTAATAGGATTCTAAATCAGCCCCAGCATTTT; CDR3: CAWSNRILNQPQHF
J: TRBJ1-5; V: TRBV5-1; size: .; D: .; DNA: TGCGCCAGCAGCCCGGACGGAGCCTACAATCAGCCCCAGCATTTT; CDR3: CASSPDGAYNQPQHF
J: TRBJ2-3; V: TRBV29-1; size: .; D: .; DNA: TGCAGCGTTGATTGGCGGCGGCGGGTATCAGATACGCAGTATTTT; CDR3: CSVDWRRRVSDTQYF
J: TRBJ2-7; V: TRBV18; size: once; D: .; DNA: TGTGCCAGCTCACCACCGTTAAGGGAAGGGTGGGACTCCTACGAGCAGTACTTC; CDR3: CASSPPLREGWDSYEQYF
J: TRBJ1-1; V: TRBV29-1; size: .; D: .; DNA: TGCAGTAGTGGGCAAGGGGGGACTGAAGCTTTCTTT; CDR3: CSSGQGGTEAFF
J: TRBJ1-2; V: TRBV27; size: .; D: .; DNA: TGTGCCAGCAGTTTATCAGGGAAGATAGGTGGCTACACCTTC; CDR3: CASSLSGKIGGYTF
J: TRBJ1-2; V: TRBV29-1; size: .; D: .; DNA: TGCAGCGGGCAGGGGAACTATGGCTACACCTTC; CDR3: CSGQGNYGYTF
J: TRBJ2-7; V: TRBV29-1; size: .; D: TRBD2; DNA: TGCAGCGGGAGCGGGGGGAGTCACGAGCAGTACTTC; CDR3: CSGSGGSHEQYF